This T cell receptor (beta chain) was captured in a study of T cell repertoires in cytomegalovirus infection (dated by TCRdb to the late 2010s). Concerning the study at large: Donor HLA type was relevant to the analysis, because carriage of CMV infection together with the matching HLA type was indicated by public TCR beta signatures.

The sequencer listed for this sample is Illumina HiSeq 1500. TCRdb reprocessing: public reads trimmed at Q25 with fastp, clones called with MiXCR, in-frame beta chains kept. Here each entry gathers all rows of one CDR3 protein and keeps the most common genes and DNA. In all, the sample holds 400,000 to 550,000 distinct CDR3 sequences, and 11% of those were seen once. Roughly 10% of the sample comes from the top ten. What the research found in general, with its limitations: In both this cohort and an independent roughly 330-donor cohort, the cumulative frequency of public TCR beta family members distinguished carriers of CMV infection plus the relevant HLA type. The ex vivo response was dominated by HLA-C-restricted CMV-specific TCR beta clonotypes, and the single most frequent clonotype in two of eight donors was supplied by these HLA-C-restricted clonotypes.

This clonotype was detected only a few times. The specificity of this receptor is unknown. No quality values exist for individual bases; no much larger clone is one base distant. Input material: PBMCs. This sequence originates from a human donor in good health (CMV status not recorded). Some clones in this sample may be carry-over from other donors' samples.

The CDR3 has the sequence CASSQEMGLRGYTF. The DNA sequence is given as TGTGCCAGCAGCCAGGAAATGGGGCTACGGGGCTACACCTTC. The chain employs TRBV3-1 and TRBJ1-2; a weak D assignment points to TRBD1 (5 bases agree). The CDR1 and CDR2 encoded by the germline V gene (reference sequence) are LGHDT and YNNKEL. The CDR3 has 14 amino acids, counting the end cysteine and phenylalanine. Only CDR3 DNA remains: 42 bases, in frame from the first base. V loses 3 bases, J loses 8 bases, and the germline ends lie 16 bases apart.